One sample yielded the 8 T cell receptor beta chains listed below, sequenced in a study of blood T cell repertoires in COVID-19. Generated by immunoSEQ multiplex PCR, the TCRdb table keeps only in-frame clones and is missing some. Of around 400,000 clones in the sample, just over 90% were seen once. Sequencing used PBMCs or T cells enriched from blood (not recorded which). These receptors originate from a woman in her forties who had been exposed to COVID-19.

This clone was seen a single time. The chain combines TRBV10-1 with TRBJ2-2, with 8 nucleotides matching TRBD2. CDR1 and CDR2 from the germline V gene are WNHNN and SYGVQD (reference sequence). The CDR3 loop spans 17 amino acids. Trimming cost V 3 bases and J 7 bases; bases outside gene matches: 13. CDR3 in amino acids: CASSEPPRAGVVGELFF. The CDR3 DNA follows: TGCGCCAGCAGTGAACCCCCACGAGCGGGAGTCGTCGGGGAGCTGTTTTTT.

J is TRBJ2-1 and V is TRBV14, with 7 nucleotides matching TRBD2. The junction had 5 bases not matched to a gene; V was cut back by 4 bases and J by 8 bases. Germline V gives CDR1 SGHDN, CDR2 FVKESK. The CDR3 is 13 residues long. The CDR3 DNA reads as TGTGCCAGCAGCCGGGGGAGGGCCCATGAGCAGTTCTTC. Translated: CASSRGRAHEQFF.

This sequence joins TRBV7-9 and TRBJ1-6, with a weak D call TRBD1 (6 bases). V was pared by 1 base and J by 10 bases, with 11 bases between. Germline CDR1 is SEHNR and CDR2 is FQNEAQ (reference sequence). This CDR3 has 14 amino acids. CDR3 residues: CASSLVGTGSPLHF. The CDR3 DNA reads as TGTGCCAGCAGCTTAGTGGGAACAGGGTCACCCCTCCACTTT.

As for this clone: The junction does not match germline at one end; this may be a read error. J is TRBJ2-6 and V is TRBV5-5, with 7 bases that match TRBD2. Per germline, CDR1 SGHKS and CDR2 YYEKEE (reference sequence). The CDR3 is 15 amino acids. This CDR3 reads CARRFGGAGANVLTF. DNA for the CDR3: TGTGCCCGCAGGTTTGGGGGGGCTGGGGCCAACGTCCTGACTTTC. Full variable domain (outside the CDR3, taken from reference TRBV5-5 and TRBJ2-6): DAGVTQSPTHLIKTRGQQVTLRCSPISGHKSVSWYQQVLGQGPQFIFQYYEKEERGRGNFPDRFSARQFPNYSSELNVNALLLGDSALYLCARRFGGAGANVLTFGAGSRLTVL.

This rearrangement joins TRBV9 to TRBJ2-3; unclear D gene. V was shortened by 1 base and J by 5 bases, with 11 bases between the two germline ends. The germline V gene encodes CDR1 SGDLS and CDR2 YYNGEE. This CDR3 is 14 amino acids long. The CDR3 is CASSVTISGDTQYF. In DNA, the CDR3 is TGTGCCAGCAGCGTAACGATCTCGGGAGATACGCAGTATTTT.

The J gene is TRBJ1-1, the V gene TRBV6-5; D might be TRBD1 (6 bases). Between the trimmed V and J ends, which lost 7 bases and 5 bases, there was a span of 14 bases. From germline, CDR1 is MNHEY and CDR2 SVGAGI. The CDR3 is 13 amino acids. DNA of the CDR3: TGTGCCAGCACCAGACGGGGGGCAACTGAAGCTTTCTTT. It specifies CASTRRGATEAFF.

The chain couples TRBV19 to TRBJ1-2; the D gene is possibly TRBD1 (5 bases). Trimming shortened V by 6 bases and J by 0 bases, and 17 bases separated the two germline ends. This CDR3 contains 16 residues. In germline, CDR1 is LNHDA, CDR2 SQIVND (reference sequence). CDR3 bases: TGTGCCAGTAGCAGAGATGGACAAGCCACTAACTATGGCTACACCTTC. It translates to CASSRDGQATNYGYTF.

V and J are TRBV5-4 and TRBJ1-2; 9 bases match TRBD1. V shed 5 bases, J shed 5 bases, and the junction held 13 bases outside the gene matches. Per the germline V gene, CDR1 is SGHNT and CDR2 is YYREEE (reference sequence). CDR3 length: 16 amino acids. CDR3 DNA: TGTGCCAGCAGTTCCGGGACGGACAGGGGATCATATGGCTACACCTTC. Amino acids: CASSSGTDRGSYGYTF.